The 18 T cell receptor beta chains presented below share a single source sample, sequenced in a study of blood T cells in healthy people across ages. Together with a sample-barcoded 5' primer, a J-beta primer mix was included in a second PCR lasting about 7 to 11 cycles. TCRdb passed the 5' RACE reads through MiXCR, listing each CDR3 protein once. This table has about a million distinct CDR3 sequences, approximately 38% appearing once. Sample: blood. The receptors were sampled from a man aged 18-30 years in good health.

This chain joins TRBV10-3 and TRBJ1-1; the D is unclear. V lost 3 bases, J lost 5 bases, and 7 bases lay in between. This CDR3 is built from 12 residues. Germline lookup yields CDR1 ENHRY and CDR2 SYGVKD. In DNA, the CDR3 is TGTGCCATCAGTGATTCGGGGACTGAAGCTTTCTTT. Its protein is CAISDSGTEAFF.

The rearrangement joins TRBV20-1 to TRBJ2-3; 7 nucleotides align to TRBD2. The V segment lost 5 bases and the J segment 6 bases; nucleotides outside the gene matches: 5. The CDR3 is 12 amino acids. Germline assignment: CDR1 DFQATT and CDR2 SNEGSKA (reference sequence). The CDR3: CSAVGGVDTQYF. As DNA, the CDR3 is TGCAGTGCTGTGGGAGGGGTGGATACGCAGTATTTT.

This clonotype was found a few times. In DNA, the CDR3 is TGCAGCGTGGGGGACAGGCTGAGCACAGATACGCAGTATTTT. Translating it yields CSVGDRLSTDTQYF. The V and J genes are TRBV29-1 and TRBJ2-3; TRBD1 matches 8 bases. The V gene end was trimmed by 6 bases and the J gene end by 0 bases; junction bases not matched to a gene: 5. The CDR3 has 14 residues. In germline, CDR1 is SQVTM, CDR2 ANQGSEA.

V is TRBV3-1 and J is TRBJ1-4, with 7 bases fitting TRBD1. The CDR3 is made up of 17 amino acids. Germline V CDR1 and CDR2: LGHDT, YNNKEL (reference sequence). Losses at the gene ends were 4 bases for V and 3 bases for J; bases not matched to a gene: 11. CDR3 in DNA: TGTGCCAGCAGCCTGGGACAGTGGGAACTAGCTAATGAAAAACTGTTTTTT. Residues: CASSLGQWELANEKLFF. Full variable domain (missing parts from reference TRBV3-1 and TRBJ1-4): DTAVSQTPKYLVTQMGNDKSIKCEQNLGHDTMYWYKQDSKKFLKIMFSYNNKELIINETVPNRFSPKSPDKAHLNLHINSLELGDSAVYFCASSLGQWELANEKLFFGSGTQLSVL.

The rearrangement uses TRBV11-2 and TRBJ2-5; D not resolved. Judging by the DNA end, TRBJ2-1 fits better; the J call may be wrong. From germline, CDR1 is SGHAT and CDR2 FQNNGV. CDR3 length: 15 amino acids. The CDR3 DNA follows: TGTGCCAGCAACCCCGTACTTGGGAACCAAGAGACCCAGTTCTTC. Residues: CASNPVLGNQETQFF.

The J gene is TRBJ1-2, the V gene TRBV7-8; the D gene is possibly TRBD1 (6 bases). Germline CDR1 SGHVS, CDR2 FQNEAQ. Trimming took 3 bases from V and 4 from J, leaving 12 bases between them. CDR3 length equals 14 residues. Here the CDR3 reads CASSLRDISYGYTF. CDR3 coding DNA: TGTGCCAGCAGCTTGCGGGACATCTCCTATGGCTACACCTTC.

This clonotype appeared a few times. The J gene is TRBJ2-3, the V gene TRBV4-2, with 9 bases lining up with TRBD1. This CDR3 comprises 15 residues. Germline values: CDR1 LGHNA, CDR2 YNFKEQ. V shed 4 bases and J 6 bases; nucleotides not matched to a gene: 8. The CDR3 sequence is CASSPTPGTGDTQYF. Here the CDR3 DNA reads TGTGCCAGCAGCCCTACGCCCGGGACAGGGGATACGCAGTATTTT.

As for this clonotype: At one end the junction does not follow the germline gene, possibly because of a read error. The CDR3 reads CAGSFLGQGPNEKLFF. The CDR3 DNA sequence: TGTGCCGGCAGCTTCCTAGGACAGGGCCCTAATGAAAAACTGTTTTTT. The chain uses TRBV6-5 and TRBJ1-4; TRBD1 aligns across 8 bases. The length of the CDR3 is 16 residues. CDR1 MNHEY and CDR2 SVGAGI come from the germline V gene.

The chain uses TRBV5-1 and TRBJ2-1; weak D call: TRBD2 (5 bases). The CDR3 consists of 16 residues. The V and J ends lost 5 bases and 1 base respectively, with 16 bases between them. The germline V gene has CDR1 SGHRS and CDR2 YFSETQ. The CDR3 DNA reads TGCGCCAGCAGGATCACGGGAAAAAATTCCTACAATGAGCAGTTCTTC. This sequence encodes CASRITGKNSYNEQFF.

The rearrangement links TRBV7-8 to TRBJ1-2; TRBD1 aligns across 7 bases. This CDR3 comprises 14 residues. Germline CDR1 is SGHVS and CDR2 is FQNEAQ. Trimming cost V 5 bases and J 4 bases; bases outside gene matches: 7. The CDR3 nucleotides are TGTGCCAGCAGCGTTGACAGGGCAGGCTATGGCTACACCTTC. Translated: CASSVDRAGYGYTF.

On this clonotype: Germline is not matched at one junction end, which may reflect a read error. The gene calls are TRBV13 and TRBJ2-5; 12 bases match TRBD2. The CDR3 is 15 residues long. The germline V gene encodes CDR1 PRHDT and CDR2 FYEKMQ (reference sequence). In DNA, the CDR3 is TGTGCCAGCAGCCAACTAGCGGGGGGTGTTGAGATCCAGTACTTC. Protein sequence: CASSQLAGGVEIQYF. The full variable domain, in which reference TRBV13 and TRBJ2-5 provide the parts outside the CDR3, is AAGVIQSPRHLIKEKRETATLKCYPIPRHDTVYWYQQGPGQDPQFLISFYEKMQSDKGSIPDRFSAQQFSDYHSELNMSSLELGDSALYFCASSQLAGGVEIQYFGPGTRLLVL.

The chain carries TRBV29-1 and TRBJ1-2; the D is unclear. The CDR3 length is 13 residues. V lost 4 bases and J 1 base, leaving 10 bases between the germline ends. Germline V lookup: CDR1 SQVTM, CDR2 ANQGSEA. The CDR3 DNA reads TGCAGCGTTGCTAGGGAGATTAACTATGGCTACACCTTC. Translated: CSVAREINYGYTF.

This chain joins TRBV29-1 and TRBJ2-4, with D perhaps matching TRBD2 (6 bases). Trimming pared 4 bases from V and 0 bases from J, leaving 10 bases between. Germline CDR1 reads SQVTM; CDR2 reads ANQGSEA. This CDR3 is 14 amino acids long. The CDR3 sequence: CSVGGRLAKNIQYF. CDR3 nucleotides: TGCAGCGTTGGGGGGAGGCTAGCCAAAAACATTCAGTACTTC.

This chain connects TRBV7-9 to TRBJ2-7, with 8 bases aligning to TRBD1. The J call may be faulty, since TRBJ2-5 better matches the DNA end. Germline assignment: CDR1 SEHNR and CDR2 FQNEAQ (reference sequence). The CDR3 contains 14 residues. CDR3 bases: TGTGCCAGCAGCCCCGACAGGGGAGTGGAGACCCAGTACTTC. Translated, it gives CASSPDRGVETQYF.

The chain is built from TRBV20-1 and TRBJ2-7, with D possibly being TRBD2 (7 bases). V was trimmed by 4 bases and J by 0 bases, leaving 10 bases between them. The CDR3 sequence is 13 residues long. Germline V gene sequence: CDR1 DFQATT, CDR2 SNEGSKA (reference sequence). DNA of the CDR3: TGCAGTGCTAAGCGGGACACCTCCTACGAGCAGTACTTC. This sequence encodes CSAKRDTSYEQYF.

J is TRBJ1-2 and V is TRBV4-3; possibly TRBD1 for D (5 bases). Between the trimmed V and J ends, which lost 1 base and 5 bases, there was a span of 14 bases. Germline assignment: CDR1 LGHNA and CDR2 YSLEER. This CDR3 has 15 residues. The CDR3 reads CASSQVLIRGYGYTF. CDR3 DNA: TGCGCCAGCAGCCAAGTCCTTATACGGGGGTATGGCTACACCTTC.

The chain uses TRBV12-3 or TRBV12-4 and TRBJ2-4; 7 nucleotides match TRBD2. Trimming at V came to 5 bases and at J to 1 base, leaving 5 bases not matched to a gene. The CDR3 sequence is 15 residues long. The CDR3 protein is CASSEAGWAKNIQYF. CDR3 nucleotides: TGTGCCAGCAGTGAAGCGGGGTGGGCCAAAAACATTCAGTACTTC.

The chain employs TRBV6-1 and TRBJ2-6; D unclear. V was shortened by 5 bases and J by 2 bases, with 16 bases between the two germline ends. There are 17 residues in the CDR3. The germline V gene has CDR1 MNHNS and CDR2 SASEGT. The CDR3 bases are TGTGCCAGCAGTCGGACCGTAACTGCTGCTGGGGCCAACGTCCTGACTTTC. Its protein is CASSRTVTAAGANVLTF.